This T cell receptor beta chain was found in a study of blood T cell repertoires in COVID-19. This CDR3 is 17 amino acids long. CDR1 is MNHNS, CDR2 SASEGT, per germline. V lost 0 bases and J lost 0, with 12 bases in between. Per the authors' pipeline: From reference gene primer amplification, estimates of nucleated cell counts were derived. This table comes from immunoSEQ multiplex PCR, and its TCRdb copy is limited to in-frame clones, with some not included. The V and J calls and clone size come from that table; D and trimming were worked out from the DNA. This table holds roughly 500,000 clones, 88% found once.

The V gene is TRBV6-1, the J gene TRBJ1-5; D gene unclear. The source is a woman aged 40-49 years who had recovered from COVID-19. Sequenced material: PBMCs or T cells enriched from blood (not recorded which). CDR3 sequence reads: CASSEAAETYSNQPQHF. CDR3 coding DNA: TGTGCCAGCAGTGAAGCAGCGGAGACCTATAGCAATCAGCCCCAGCATTTT.